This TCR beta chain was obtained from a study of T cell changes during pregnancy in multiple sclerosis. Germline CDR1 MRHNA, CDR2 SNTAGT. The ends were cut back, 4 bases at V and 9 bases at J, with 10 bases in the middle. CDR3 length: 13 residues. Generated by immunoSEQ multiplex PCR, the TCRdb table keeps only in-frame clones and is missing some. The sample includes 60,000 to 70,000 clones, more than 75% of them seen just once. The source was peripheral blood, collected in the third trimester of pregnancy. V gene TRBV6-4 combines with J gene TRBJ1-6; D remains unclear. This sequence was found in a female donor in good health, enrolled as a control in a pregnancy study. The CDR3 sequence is CASSASTVSPLHF. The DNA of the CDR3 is TGTGCCAGCAGTGCGAGTACGGTTTCACCCCTCCACTTT.